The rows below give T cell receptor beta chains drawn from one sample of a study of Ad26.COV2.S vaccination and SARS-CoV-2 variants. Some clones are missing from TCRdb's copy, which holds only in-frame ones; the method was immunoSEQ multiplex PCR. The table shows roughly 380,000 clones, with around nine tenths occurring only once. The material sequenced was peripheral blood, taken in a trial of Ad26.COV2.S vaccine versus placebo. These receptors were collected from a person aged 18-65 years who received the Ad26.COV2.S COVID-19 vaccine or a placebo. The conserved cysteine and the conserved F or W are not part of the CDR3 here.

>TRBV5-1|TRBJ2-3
ASMLTADTQY
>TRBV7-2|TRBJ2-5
ASSSGLAGAETQY
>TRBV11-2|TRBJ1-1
ASSLFGQLNTEAF
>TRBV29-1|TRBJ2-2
SAQGGAGELF
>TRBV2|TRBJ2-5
ASSEAGTSGPFYQETQY
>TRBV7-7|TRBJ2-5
ASSTGRAPETQY
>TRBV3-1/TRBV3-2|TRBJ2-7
ASSDGQEQY
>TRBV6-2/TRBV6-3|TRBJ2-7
ASSYSTGRPPDEQY
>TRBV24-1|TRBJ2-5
ATSDLHVEGSETQY
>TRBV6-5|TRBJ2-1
ASTPVASNNEQF